The 20 T cell receptor beta chains listed next were all sequenced from one sample in a study of blood T cell repertoires in COVID-19. The method was immunoSEQ multiplex PCR; TCRdb's version includes in-frame clones alone and lacks a portion of them. The repertoire holds approximately 300,000 clones, about nine tenths seen once, with around 1.9% in the top ten. The sequencing input was peripheral blood. The receptors were gathered from a woman in her twenties or thirties with COVID-19, enrolled during active disease.

This chain connects TRBV30 to TRBJ1-1; no clear D gene. Per germline, CDR1 GTSNPN and CDR2 SVGIG (reference sequence). The CDR3 runs 13 residues. V lost 3 bases and J 0 bases, leaving 8 bases between the germline ends. DNA for the CDR3: TGTGCCTGGAGCCCCGACATGAACACTGAAGCTTTCTTT. Amino acids: CAWSPDMNTEAFF.

Points on this clone: A junction end diverges from the germline sequence, so it may reflect a read error. This chain uses TRBV6-1 with TRBJ1-1, with 7 bases aligning to TRBD1. This CDR3 comprises 13 residues. The germline V gene has CDR1 MNHNS and CDR2 SASEGT. Written as DNA, the CDR3 is TGTGCCAGCAGTGAAACGGGACAGTCGGCACTCCTATTT. It encodes CASSETGQSALLF.

This chain connects TRBV5-1 to TRBJ1-2; TRBD1 matches 10 bases. With V trimmed by 3 bases and J by 5 bases, 7 bases remained unmatched. The germline gives CDR1 SGHRS, CDR2 YFSETQ. The CDR3 spans 15 residues. The CDR3 reads CASSSHGQGVYGYTF. In nucleotides, the CDR3 is TGCGCCAGCAGCTCACACGGACAGGGGGTATATGGCTACACCTTC.

The CDR3 spells CASSQERGYNSPLHF. The CDR3 nucleotides read TGCGCCAGCAGCCAAGAAAGGGGCTATAATTCACCCCTCCACTTT. V gene TRBV4-3 combines with J gene TRBJ1-6, with D maybe TRBD1 (5 bases). This CDR3 region has 15 residues. Germline loops: CDR1 LGHNA, CDR2 YSLEER. V was shortened by 0 bases and J by 3 bases, with 6 bases between the two germline ends.

V and J are TRBV7-9 and TRBJ1-5; possibly TRBD1 for D (5 bases). CDR1 is SEHNR and CDR2 is FQNEAQ in the germline V gene (reference sequence). The germline V and J ends were trimmed by 0 bases and 4 bases, with 7 bases remaining between them. This CDR3 is 14 amino acids long. The CDR3 DNA reads TGTGCCAGCAGCTTAGCGGAGGGGAATCAGCCCCAGCATTTT. This gives the protein CASSLAEGNQPQHF.

The genes are TRBV13 and TRBJ1-1; TRBD1 agrees at 7 bases. The J segment lost 6 bases and the V segment lost 5 bases, leaving 9 bases of the junction unmatched. The CDR3 has 14 amino acids. Germline lookup yields CDR1 PRHDT and CDR2 FYEKMQ (reference sequence). CDR3 residues: CASSGQVGKAEAFF. In DNA, the CDR3 is TGTGCCAGCAGCGGACAGGTGGGGAAGGCTGAAGCTTTCTTT.

This rearrangement joins TRBV5-1 to TRBJ1-4, with D possibly being TRBD1 (6 bases). The CDR3 covers 14 residues. Per germline, CDR1 SGHRS and CDR2 YFSETQ. Trimming pared 4 bases from V and 2 bases from J, leaving 9 bases between. The CDR3 DNA reads TGCGCCAGCAGCACGGACAGTACTAATGAAAAACTGTTTTTT. Its protein product is CASSTDSTNEKLFF.

This clone has more than one count but fewer than ten. CDR3 DNA sequence: TGTGCCAGCACCTCAGGACAGACCACAGATACGCAGTATTTT. It specifies CASTSGQTTDTQYF. The chain joins TRBV6-5 to TRBJ2-3, with D maybe TRBD1 (6 bases). Germline-derived CDR1 and CDR2 are MNHEY and SVGAGI. Between the trimmed V and J ends, which lost 7 bases and 2 bases, there was a span of 13 bases. The CDR3 spans 14 residues.

This clone was picked up one time. This chain connects TRBV4-1 to TRBJ2-3; 9 nucleotides align to TRBD2. J gave up 4 bases and V 1 base, and 3 bases lay outside the gene matches. The CDR3 is 15 residues long. CDR1 and CDR2 (germline): MGHRA, YSYEKL. CDR3 bases: TGCGCCAGCAGCCAAGTAGCGGGAGTTCCAGATACGCAGTATTTT. This gives the protein CASSQVAGVPDTQYF.

This chain connects TRBV15 to TRBJ1-1, with D tentatively TRBD1 (6 bases). The CDR3 has 19 amino acids. Trimming left V 5 bases short and J 0 bases short, with 25 bases between. CDR1 and CDR2 from the germline V gene are LNHNV and YYDKDF (reference sequence). CDR3 region: CATSRFSVKQGSMNTEAFF. CDR3 DNA sequence: TGTGCCACCAGCCGATTCTCCGTCAAACAGGGATCCATGAACACTGAAGCTTTCTTT. The entire variable domain, with the rest obtained from reference TRBV15 and TRBJ1-1, is as follows: DAMVIQNPRYQVTQFGKPVTLSCSQTLNHNVMYWYQQKSSQAPKLLFHYYDKDFNNEADTPDNFQSRRPNTSFCFLDIRSPGLGDTAMYLCATSRFSVKQGSMNTEAFFGQGTRLTVV.

This rearrangement joins TRBV2 to TRBJ1-2; D may be TRBD1 (5 bases). In germline, CDR1 is SNHLY, CDR2 FYNNEI. Trimming left V 7 bases short and J 10 bases short, with 19 bases between. This CDR3 is built from 13 residues. CDR3 loop: CASKGVRPVFYTF. CDR3 nucleotide sequence: TGTGCCAGCAAAGGGGTTCGCCCTGTCTTCTACACCTTC.

J is TRBJ1-5 and V is TRBV9; TRBD1 matches at 7 bases. Germline-derived CDR1 and CDR2 are SGDLS and YYNGEE. Trimming took 3 bases from V and 7 from J; bases not matched to a gene: 4. The CDR3 runs to 13 residues. CDR3 DNA: TGTGCCAGCAGCGAACAGGGGAACCAGCCCCAGCATTTT. Translation gives CASSEQGNQPQHF.

The J gene is TRBJ2-7, the V gene TRBV28; the D gene is possibly TRBD2 (6 bases). The V end lost 4 bases, the J end lost 4 bases, and 17 bases lay between the germline ends. The germline gives CDR1 MDHEN, CDR2 SYDVKM. The CDR3 runs to 15 residues. CDR3 DNA sequence: TGTGCCAGCAGTTCGCCGGGACGGGGACTTTACGAGCAGTACGTC. Its protein is CASSSPGRGLYEQYV.

V and J are TRBV19 and TRBJ1-1, with D possibly matching TRBD1 (5 bases). The V gene lost 3 bases and the J gene lost 8 bases, with 10 bases spanning the gap. The CDR3 totals 12 residues. The germline V gene has CDR1 LNHDA and CDR2 SQIVND (reference sequence). CDR3 in DNA: TGTGCCAGTAGTATCTGGGGCGGCGAAGCTTTCTTT. Protein product: CASSIWGGEAFF.

The rearrangement links TRBV27 to TRBJ1-2; 7 nucleotides align to TRBD1. CDR1 is MNHEY and CDR2 is SMNVEV in the germline V gene (reference sequence). Losses at the gene ends were 3 bases for V and 8 bases for J; bases not matched to a gene: 9. The CDR3 runs 14 residues. This CDR3 reads CASSFRDSYPGYTF. In DNA form, the CDR3 reads TGTGCCAGCAGTTTCCGGGACAGCTATCCAGGCTACACCTTC.

The table lists this clone with a count of one. The chain employs TRBV2 and TRBJ2-2; possibly TRBD2 for D (7 bases). Deletions cut 8 bases from V and 3 bases from J, with 16 bases between. The CDR3 extends over 15 amino acids. Germline V lookup: CDR1 SNHLY, CDR2 FYNNEI. The DNA for the CDR3 is TGTGCCAGCGGACGGGGGGCAGGAGACACCGGGGAGCTGTTTTTT. Encoded protein: CASGRGAGDTGELFF.

V and J are TRBV6-6 and TRBJ1-2; weak D call: TRBD1 (5 bases). Germline CDR1 and CDR2: MNHNY and SVGAGI (reference sequence). Trimming shortened V by 7 bases and J by 5 bases, and 14 bases separated the two germline ends. The length of the CDR3 is 13 residues. As DNA, the CDR3 is TGTGCCAGCACCGGGGGGTCGGGTTATGGCTACACCTTC. Amino acids: CASTGGSGYGYTF.

The rearrangement links TRBV5-4 to TRBJ1-4, with D perhaps matching TRBD1 (5 bases). Germline CDR1 SGHNT, CDR2 YYREEE (reference sequence). The CDR3 is 14 residues long. The germline V and J ends were trimmed by 4 bases and 4 bases, with 11 bases remaining between them. CDR3 sequence: CASSLGQVNEKLFF. The CDR3 DNA is TGTGCCAGCAGCCTGGGGCAGGTTAATGAAAAACTGTTTTTT. The full variable domain, in which reference TRBV5-4 and TRBJ1-4 provide the parts outside the CDR3, is ETGVTQSPTHLIKTRGQQVTLRCSSQSGHNTVSWYQQALGQGPQFIFQYYREEENGRGNFPPRFSGLQFPNYSSELNVNALELDDSALYLCASSLGQVNEKLFFGSGTQLSVL.

The chain recombines TRBV7-3 with TRBJ2-3; D perhaps matches TRBD2 (5 bases). V dropped 5 bases and J dropped 1 base, with 13 bases sitting between them. The CDR3 extends over 15 amino acids. Germline CDR1 reads SGHTA; CDR2 reads FQGTGA. This CDR3 reads CASSRGTPRTDTQYF. CDR3 bases: TGTGCCAGCAGCCGGGGAACACCTCGCACAGATACGCAGTATTTT. Full variable domain (outside the CDR3, taken from reference TRBV7-3 and TRBJ2-3): GAGVSQTPSNKVTEKGKYVELRCDPISGHTALYWYRQSLGQGPEFLIYFQGTGAADDSGLPNDRFFAVRPEGSVSTLKIQRTERGDSAVYLCASSRGTPRTDTQYFGPGTRLTVL.

The genes are TRBV4-1 and TRBJ2-5; 14 nucleotides match TRBD2. J lost 5 bases, V lost 5 bases, and 10 bases had no gene match. CDR1 and CDR2 from the germline V gene are MGHRA and YSYEKL. CDR3 size: 17 residues. The CDR3 DNA sequence: TGCGCCAGCAGCAGAGGACTAGCGGGGGGATCGATTGAGACCCAGTACTTC. Amino acid sequence: CASSRGLAGGSIETQYF.